Following are 9 T cell receptor beta chains from one sample sequenced in a study of cytomegalovirus exposure and HLA in healthy donors. A multiplex PCR was run with 60 Vbeta primers and 13 Jbeta primers. Here immunoSEQ multiplex PCR was the method, and the copy in TCRdb shows in-frame clones only, minus some. The table records more than 200,000 clones, 60% to 80% of them present only once. The sample taken for sequencing was PBMCs. The source is a male donor in good health and CMV-seronegative.

The rearrangement joins TRBV28 to TRBJ2-5, with TRBD1 identical over 8 bases. This CDR3 spans 14 amino acids. Losses at the gene ends were 6 bases for V and 5 bases for J; bases not matched to a gene: 8. The germline gives CDR1 MDHEN, CDR2 SYDVKM. CDR3 sequence (DNA): TGTGCCAGCAGGCGACAGGGACAGGCGGAGACCCAGTACTTC. Translating it yields CASRRQGQAETQYF.

The count of this clone is one. This chain connects TRBV4-2 to TRBJ2-5; 10 bases map to TRBD2. This CDR3 region has 18 residues. From germline, CDR1 is LGHNA and CDR2 YNFKEQ. The V gene end was trimmed by 0 bases and the J gene end by 4 bases; junction bases not matched to a gene: 11. Here the CDR3 reads CASSQDYSGRGQRETQYF. The CDR3 DNA is TGTGCCAGCAGCCAAGATTACAGCGGGAGGGGACAGCGAGAGACCCAGTACTTC.

The rearrangement links TRBV7-2 to TRBJ2-1; 13 bases agree with TRBD2. The CDR3 is 13 residues long. The germline CDR1 and CDR2 sequences are SGHTA and FQGNSA. Losses at the gene ends were 2 bases for V and 16 bases for J; bases not matched to a gene: 5. The CDR3: CASSLRLAGGIFF. The CDR3 bases are TGTGCCAGCAGCTTAAGACTAGCGGGGGGAATATTCTTC.

The rearrangement links TRBV27 to TRBJ1-5; a possible D gene is TRBD1 (6 bases). The CDR3 is made up of 14 amino acids. CDR1 and CDR2 (germline): MNHEY, SMNVEV (reference sequence). Trimming cost V 0 bases and J 6 bases, with 9 bases left between them. The CDR3, as DNA: TGTGCCAGCAGTTTATCGAAACAGGGTCAGCCCCAGCATTTT. Residues: CASSLSKQGQPQHF.

This clone was counted once. CDR3 nucleotides: TGTGCCAGCAGCCCAGGGGGACAGGGGGCTTCCTACGAGCAGTACTTC. Residues: CASSPGGQGASYEQYF. The chain employs TRBV9 and TRBJ2-7, with 12 nucleotides matching TRBD1. Trimming cost V 4 bases and J 1 base; bases outside gene matches: 6. CDR1 is SGDLS and CDR2 is YYNGEE in the germline V gene. The CDR3 sequence is 16 residues long.

The chain combines TRBV10-2 with TRBJ2-7; 11 bases match TRBD1. V shed 2 bases, J shed 2 bases, and the junction held 5 bases outside the gene matches. The CDR3 consists of 16 residues. Per germline, CDR1 WSHSY and CDR2 SAAADI. Here the CDR3 DNA reads TGCGCCAGCAGTGAGCTAAGGACAGGGGGCCCCTACGAGCAGTACTTC. It specifies CASSELRTGGPYEQYF.

This clone has a single count. V is TRBV28 and J is TRBJ2-1; 11 bases are a match to TRBD1. The V and J ends lost 3 bases and 0 bases, in that order; junction bases with no gene match: 4. Germline assignment: CDR1 MDHEN and CDR2 SYDVKM. The CDR3 length is 17 residues. In DNA form, the CDR3 reads TGTGCCAGCAGTTTTGGGACAGGGGGGAGCTCCTACAATGAGCAGTTCTTC. Protein sequence: CASSFGTGGSSYNEQFF.

The chain uses TRBV11-2 and TRBJ2-3; D ambiguous. Between the trimmed V and J ends, which lost 4 bases and 4 bases, there was a span of 12 bases. The CDR3 has 14 amino acids. Germline CDR1 SGHAT, CDR2 FQNNGV. This CDR3 reads CASSSAGGADTQYF. Written as DNA, the CDR3 is TGTGCCAGCAGCTCAGCCGGCGGAGCAGATACGCAGTATTTT. The variable domain in full, with the rest retrieved from reference TRBV11-2 and TRBJ2-3, is EAGVAQSPRYKIIEKRQSVAFWCNPISGHATLYWYQQILGQGPKLLIQFQNNGVVDDSQLPKDRFSAERLKGVDSTLKIQPAKLEDSAVYLCASSSAGGADTQYFGPGTRLTVL.

This chain's CDR3 is CASSAEGTGAYEQYF. In DNA, the CDR3 is TGTGCCAGCAGTGCTGAAGGGACAGGGGCGTACGAGCAGTACTTC. The chain couples TRBV6-1 to TRBJ2-7; 10 bases line up with TRBD1. There are 15 residues in the CDR3. The germline CDR1 and CDR2 sequences are MNHNS and SASEGT. The V segment lost 4 bases and the J segment 4 bases; nucleotides outside the gene matches: 7.